This T cell receptor (beta chain) was captured in a study of control samples from healthy donors and cancer patients. This CDR3 has 19 residues. CDR1 is SGHRS, CDR2 YFSETQ, per germline. J gave up 2 bases and V 4 bases, and 13 bases lay outside the gene matches. This table comes from immunoSEQ multiplex PCR, and its TCRdb copy is limited to in-frame clones, with some not included. This table holds around 130,000 clones, approximately 94% found once. The chain combines TRBV5-1 with TRBJ2-6, with 9 bases identical to TRBD1. Material: PBMCs. This clonotype was obtained from a man in his fifties or sixties with head and neck cancer. The CDR3 reads CASSEGTGRGPAGANVLTF. The CDR3 DNA reads TGCGCCAGCAGCGAAGGGACAGGGAGGGGTCCTGCTGGGGCCAACGTCCTGACTTTC.